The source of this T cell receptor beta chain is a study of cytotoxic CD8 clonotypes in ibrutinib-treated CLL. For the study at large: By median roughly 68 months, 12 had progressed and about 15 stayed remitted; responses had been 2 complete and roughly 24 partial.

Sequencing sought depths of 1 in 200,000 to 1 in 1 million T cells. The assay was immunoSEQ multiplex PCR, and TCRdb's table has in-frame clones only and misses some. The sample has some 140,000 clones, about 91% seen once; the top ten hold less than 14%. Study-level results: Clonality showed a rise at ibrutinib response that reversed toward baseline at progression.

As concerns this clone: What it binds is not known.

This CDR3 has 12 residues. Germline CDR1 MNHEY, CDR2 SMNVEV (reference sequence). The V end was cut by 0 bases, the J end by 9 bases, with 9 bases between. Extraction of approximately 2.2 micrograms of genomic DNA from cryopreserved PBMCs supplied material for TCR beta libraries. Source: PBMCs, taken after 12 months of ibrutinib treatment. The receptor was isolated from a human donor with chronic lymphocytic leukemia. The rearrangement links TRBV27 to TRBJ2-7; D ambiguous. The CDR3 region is CASSLSGRGQYF. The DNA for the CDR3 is TGTGCCAGCAGTTTATCGGGCCGAGGGCAGTACTTC.